Listed here are 23 T cell receptor beta chains from one sample, sequenced in a study of T cell responses to AZD1222 COVID-19 vaccine. Sequencing used immunoSEQ multiplex PCR; TCRdb keeps in-frame clones, though not all of them. Of 150,000 to 200,000 clones detected, 90% to 95% appear once; the ten largest clones hold about 3.5%. The sequencing used peripheral blood, collected 28 days after the second AZD1222 dose. The receptors derive from an adult who received the AZD1222 COVID-19 vaccine.

CDR3 in DNA: TGCGCCAGCAGCTTGGGGTTTGGTCGCAATGAGCAGTTCTTC. Protein sequence: CASSLGFGRNEQFF. V is TRBV5-1 and J is TRBJ2-1; no clear D gene. V lost 0 bases and J lost 6, with 10 bases in between. The CDR3 runs 14 residues. From germline, CDR1 is SGHRS and CDR2 YFSETQ.

The V gene is TRBV27, the J gene TRBJ2-1, with TRBD2 matching 9 bases. Germline lookup yields CDR1 MNHEY and CDR2 SMNVEV (reference sequence). The CDR3 runs to 14 residues. J gave up 7 bases and V 8 bases, and 9 bases lay outside the gene matches. The CDR3 here is CASASIAGVNEQFF. For the CDR3, the DNA is TGTGCCAGCGCCTCGATAGCGGGAGTGAATGAGCAGTTCTTC.

The V gene is TRBV14, the J gene TRBJ1-3; D gene ambiguous. The germline gives CDR1 SGHDN, CDR2 FVKESK. V was trimmed by 4 bases and J by 4 bases, leaving 14 bases between them. This CDR3 is built from 15 residues. In nucleotides, the CDR3 is TGTGCCAGCAGCCCGCTCGGAACTCTCGGAAACACCATATATTTT. This sequence encodes CASSPLGTLGNTIYF.

V is TRBV7-9 and J is TRBJ2-2, with 8 bases matching TRBD2. V lost 2 bases to trimming and J lost 6 bases; unmatched junction nucleotides: 8. Germline CDR1 and CDR2: SEHNR and FQNEAQ (reference sequence). The CDR3 spans 16 residues. In DNA form, the CDR3 reads TGTGCCAGCAGCTTAAGTTACGGGAGGGCCGCCGGGGAGCTGTTTTTT. Encoded protein: CASSLSYGRAAGELFF.

The chain combines TRBV2 with TRBJ1-5; D is uncertain. The CDR3 totals 14 residues. Germline CDR1 is SNHLY and CDR2 is FYNNEI. The V end lost 5 bases, the J end lost 1 base, and 9 bases lay between the germline ends. CDR3 coding DNA: TGTGCCAGCAGTCGAGATATAAGCAATCAGCCCCAGCATTTT. It codes for CASSRDISNQPQHF.

This clone was seen a handful of times. The J gene is TRBJ2-5, the V gene TRBV7-2, with TRBD2 matching 12 bases. The CDR3 spans 15 residues. In germline, CDR1 is SGHTA, CDR2 FQGNSA. V lost 3 bases and J lost 4; bases outside the gene matches: 3. CDR3 DNA sequence: TGTGCCAGCAGCTTGACTAGCGGGAGTAGAGAGACCCAGTACTTC. It encodes CASSLTSGSRETQYF.

This clone has only a few counts. This chain joins TRBV2 and TRBJ1-5; unclear D gene. The germline V gene has CDR1 SNHLY and CDR2 FYNNEI. Trimming removed 4 bases from V and 3 bases from J, with 10 bases in between. CDR3 length: 14 residues. CDR3 bases: TGTGCCAGCAGTGTCGAGGGATCCAATCAGCCCCAGCATTTT. It translates to CASSVEGSNQPQHF.

This chain uses TRBV7-9 with TRBJ2-1, with D uncertain. Trimming shortened V by 5 bases and J by 0 bases, and 11 bases separated the two germline ends. This CDR3 region has 15 residues. In germline, CDR1 is SEHNR, CDR2 FQNEAQ (reference sequence). CDR3 protein: CASSDRDSSYNEQFF. As DNA, the CDR3 is TGTGCCAGCAGCGACCGAGATAGCTCCTACAATGAGCAGTTCTTC.

The chain is built from TRBV29-1 and TRBJ2-7; 8 bases are shared with TRBD1. Germline values: CDR1 SQVTM, CDR2 ANQGSEA. CDR3 size: 15 residues. The J segment lost 2 bases and the V segment lost 6 bases, leaving 12 bases of the junction unmatched. CDR3 residues: CSVRIGQGTTYEQYF. Here the CDR3 DNA reads TGCAGCGTACGTATCGGACAGGGAACGACCTACGAGCAGTACTTC.

The chain uses TRBV6-4 and TRBJ2-1; perhaps TRBD1 as D (7 bases). Trimming took off 6 bases at V and 2 bases at J, with 20 bases between the two ends. CDR1 is MRHNA and CDR2 is SNTAGT in the germline V gene. The CDR3 contains 17 residues. CDR3 bases: TGTGCCAGCAGGGCTTGGAGGGGGCGGGTTACCTACAATGAGCAGTTCTTC. This translates into CASRAWRGRVTYNEQFF.

The J gene is TRBJ2-1, the V gene TRBV28, with D hard to call. The ends were cut back, 3 bases at V and 8 bases at J, with 5 bases in the middle. Germline-derived CDR1 and CDR2 are MDHEN and SYDVKM. This CDR3 has 11 amino acids. CDR3 sequence reads: CASSFFDEQFF. The CDR3 DNA follows: TGTGCCAGCAGTTTTTTCGATGAGCAGTTCTTC.

This chain connects TRBV7-3 to TRBJ2-4; D gene unclear. Germline CDR1 SGHTA, CDR2 FQGTGA. The CDR3 is made up of 12 amino acids. The V gene lost 6 bases and the J gene lost 5 bases, with 8 bases spanning the gap. CDR3 sequence (DNA): TGTGCCAGCAGGTGGCGAGAAAACATTCAGTACTTC. Protein product: CASRWRENIQYF.

V and J are TRBV2 and TRBJ1-1; D gene unclear. Germline loops: CDR1 SNHLY, CDR2 FYNNEI. The V gene lost 10 bases and the J gene lost 8 bases, with 14 bases spanning the gap. The CDR3 has 11 amino acids. The CDR3 sequence is CATRPAEEAFF. The DNA for the CDR3 is TGTGCCACCAGGCCGGCCGAAGAAGCTTTCTTT.

The genes are TRBV19 and TRBJ2-1, with a tentative D call TRBD2 (6 bases). Germline CDR1 LNHDA, CDR2 SQIVND (reference sequence). V was clipped by 6 bases and J by 5 bases, with 11 bases between them. The CDR3 is 13 amino acids. In DNA, the CDR3 is TGTGCCAGTAGGGGGGGACTTGACAATGAGCAGTTCTTC. Translating it yields CASRGGLDNEQFF.

The rearrangement uses TRBV27 and TRBJ2-3; D tentatively fits TRBD1 or TRBD2 (7 bases each). Germline CDR1 reads MNHEY; CDR2 reads SMNVEV (reference sequence). V dropped 3 bases and J dropped 2 bases, with 24 bases sitting between them. The CDR3 sequence is 19 residues long. The chain's CDR3 is CASSFGLSGGGWNTDTQYF. The CDR3 DNA follows: TGTGCCAGCAGTTTTGGTCTCTCAGGGGGAGGGTGGAACACAGATACGCAGTATTTT.

V and J are TRBV18 and TRBJ2-7, with no clear D. The CDR3 has 14 residues. Deletions cut 3 bases from V and 1 base from J, with 10 bases between. Germline CDR1 reads KGHSH; CDR2 reads LQKENI. The CDR3 spells CASSPRTVSYEQYF. The CDR3 coding sequence is TGTGCCAGCTCACCTAGGACGGTTTCCTACGAGCAGTACTTC.

This clone has more than one count but fewer than ten. The CDR3 spells CASRRDRGNEQFF. The CDR3 DNA follows: TGTGCCAGCAGGAGGGACAGGGGGAATGAGCAGTTCTTC. The chain links TRBV2 to TRBJ2-1, with TRBD1 identical over 11 bases. CDR1 is SNHLY and CDR2 is FYNNEI in the germline V gene. This CDR3 spans 13 amino acids. The V and J ends lost 6 bases and 7 bases, in that order; junction bases with no gene match: 2.

This clone appeared once. The V gene is TRBV18, the J gene TRBJ2-7; D may be TRBD1 (6 bases). The V end was cut by 3 bases, the J end by 3 bases, with 6 bases between. Germline CDR1 reads KGHSH; CDR2 reads LQKENI. The CDR3 runs to 12 residues. The CDR3 region is CASSPGHYEQYF. The CDR3 DNA is TGTGCCAGCTCACCGGGACACTACGAGCAGTACTTC.

The chain carries TRBV2 and TRBJ2-6; D is perhaps TRBD2 (6 bases). Germline CDR1 is SNHLY and CDR2 is FYNNEI. Trimming took 8 bases from V and 0 from J, leaving 14 bases between them. This CDR3 is built from 16 residues. The CDR3 DNA reads TGTGCCAGCTTATTGGGGGGAGGCTCTGGGGCCAACGTCCTGACTTTC. Its translation is CASLLGGGSGANVLTF.

The gene calls are TRBV7-3 and TRBJ2-3; 10 nucleotides align to TRBD1. The V gene's germline CDR1 is SGHTA and CDR2 FQGTGA. The CDR3 has 14 residues. J was trimmed by 4 bases and V by 5 bases; bases with no gene match: 3. CDR3 bases: TGTGCCAGCAGCGCGACAGGGGGCGCAGATACGCAGTATTTT. It codes for CASSATGGADTQYF. Full variable domain (outside the CDR3, taken from reference TRBV7-3 and TRBJ2-3): GAGVSQTPSNKVTEKGKYVELRCDPISGHTALYWYRQSLGQGPEFLIYFQGTGAADDSGLPNDRFFAVRPEGSVSTLKIQRTERGDSAVYLCASSATGGADTQYFGPGTRLTVL.

The rearrangement uses TRBV6-5 and TRBJ1-4; the match to TRBD1 covers 7 bases. CDR1 and CDR2 from the germline V gene are MNHEY and SVGAGI. After removal of 6 bases from V and 8 bases from J, the junction contained 9 bases not matched to a gene. This CDR3 spans 14 amino acids. The CDR3 sequence: CASRTTGRGEKLFF. The CDR3 DNA sequence: TGTGCCAGCAGAACGACAGGGAGGGGGGAAAAACTGTTTTTT.

The chain has TRBV28 and TRBJ2-1; possibly TRBD2 for D (6 bases). The CDR3 loop spans 14 amino acids. Trimming cost V 1 base and J 7 bases, with 11 bases left between them. Germline-derived CDR1 and CDR2 are MDHEN and SYDVKM. As DNA, the CDR3 is TGTGCCAGCAGTTTATTACTAGCAAATAATGAGCAGTTCTTC. As protein: CASSLLLANNEQFF.

The rearrangement uses TRBV9 and TRBJ1-2; TRBD1 aligns across 7 bases. J was trimmed by 0 bases and V by 2 bases; bases with no gene match: 4. CDR3 length equals 15 residues. Germline CDR1 and CDR2: SGDLS and YYNGEE. The CDR3 protein is CASSVGGTANYGYTF. The CDR3 bases are TGTGCCAGCAGCGTGGGGGGGACAGCTAACTATGGCTACACCTTC.